This T cell receptor (beta chain) is drawn from a study of T cell repertoires in cytomegalovirus infection. In the study overall: TCR beta signatures that were public indicated CMV infection and matching HLA type.

This CDR3 has 13 residues. The V end lost 5 bases, the J end lost 4 bases, and 11 bases lay between the germline ends. Germline assignment: CDR1 MNHEY and CDR2 SMNVEV (reference sequence). Notes on this clonotype: The antigen remains unidentified.

TCRdb re-called the reads through MiXCR, storing one row per CDR3 protein. The table records about 770,000 distinct CDR3 sequences, roughly 29% of them present only once. The chain combines TRBV27 with TRBJ1-2; D is unresolved. The receptor was derived from a human donor in good health (CMV status not recorded). Some clones in this sample may be carry-over from other donors' samples. The sequencing here drew on cultured CD8+ T cells from PBMCs, taken from culture after CMV antigen stimulation. CDR3 coding DNA: TGTGCCAGCAGTAAGACGGCTATCTATGGCTACACCTTC. Translation gives CASSKTAIYGYTF.